This TCR beta chain was recovered during a study of PD-L1 blockade in urothelial cancer. Study as a whole: Treatment start was followed by blood analysis at 3 weeks (second dose) and again at 6 weeks.

CDR1 is LGHNA, CDR2 YNFKEQ, per germline. This CDR3 comprises 17 residues. Unmatched junction bases numbered 14, after V lost 1 base and J lost 8 bases. Profiled with immunoSEQ multiplex PCR; TCRdb holds only in-frame clones, not every one. Seen here are about 120,000 clones, around 88% observed once, and the top ten hold around 1.7%. The time point was: peripheral blood 6 weeks after treatment start. J is TRBJ2-1 and V is TRBV4-2; 7 nucleotides line up with TRBD2. Material: PBMCs, obtained around atezolizumab (anti-PD-L1) treatment. The sequence derives from a man in his 60s with urothelial cancer. The CDR3 DNA sequence: TGTGCCAGCAGCCAAGTATGGCGGGAGCCCCCCGGTCATGAGCAGTTCTTC. It yields the protein CASSQVWREPPGHEQFF.